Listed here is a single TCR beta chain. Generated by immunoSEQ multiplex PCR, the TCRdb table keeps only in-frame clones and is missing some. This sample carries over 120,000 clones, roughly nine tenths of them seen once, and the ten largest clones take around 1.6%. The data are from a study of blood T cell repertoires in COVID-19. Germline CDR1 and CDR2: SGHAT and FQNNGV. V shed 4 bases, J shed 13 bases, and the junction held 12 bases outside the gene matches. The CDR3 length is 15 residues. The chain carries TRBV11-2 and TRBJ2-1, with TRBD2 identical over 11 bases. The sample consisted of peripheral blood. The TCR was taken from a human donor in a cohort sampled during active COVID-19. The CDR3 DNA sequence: TGTGCCAGCAGCTCTGGGGCTAGCGGGGGGCCTGATCAGTTCTTC. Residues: CASSSGASGGPDQFF.